This paragraph reports one TCR beta chain. What it recognizes is unknown. This sample is drawn from a study of shared clonotypes between healthy human individuals. Across the whole study: Researchers drew samples from two women and a few men aged 18 to 49. Study-wide results and caveats: Unshared clonotypes carried lower generation probabilities than those common to all four donors.

V lost 8 bases, J lost 1 base, and 11 bases lay in between. CDR1 and CDR2 from the germline V gene are MNHEY and SVGAGI. This CDR3 comprises 13 residues. Genomic DNA of each subset was evenly split across several immunoSEQ plates. The table came from immunoSEQ multiplex PCR; TCRdb's copy has only in-frame clones and leaves some out. Seen here are approximately 2.5 million clones, about 92% observed once, and the top ten hold under 0.15%. The healthy adult donors were HIV-negative and reported no recent acute infections or vaccinations. The V gene is TRBV6-5, the J gene TRBJ1-2; D gene uncertain. The TCR sequence derives from a man younger than 30 in good health. Material: naive CD4+ T cells sorted from blood. Sample subset: CD45RA+ positively selected. CDR3 in amino acids: CASGEGINYGYTF. In DNA form, the CDR3 reads TGTGCCAGCGGAGAAGGGATTAACTATGGCTACACCTTC.